This T cell receptor (beta chain) is from a study of blood T cells in healthy people across ages. Study overall: Researchers report that template switching captured about one barcoded beta molecule per two T cells.

The germline gives CDR1 SGHTA, CDR2 FQGNSA. This CDR3 contains 15 residues. Comments on this clonotype: A much larger clone lies one base from this, so it may be a read error.

Next came a second PCR, run for about 6 to 11 cycles, which used a sample-barcoded 5' primer along with a J-beta primer mix. Via MiXCR, TCRdb re-called the 5' RACE reads, giving one row per CDR3 protein. The sample has some 1.1 million distinct CDR3 sequences; around two fifths are singletons. This TCR was sampled from a man aged 18 to 29 in good health. V and J are TRBV7-2 and TRBJ2-3; D might be TRBD2 (5 bases). Sequencing was done on a sample of blood. CDR3 protein: CACSSNTLSELPQYF. CDR3 DNA: TGTGCCTGCAGCTCAAACACCCTTAGCGAACTACCGCAGTATTTT.